These 30 T cell receptor beta chains were all obtained from the same sample, sequenced in a study of blood T cell repertoires in COVID-19. Clones were sequenced by immunoSEQ multiplex PCR, and TCRdb holds only the in-frame ones, with some missing. This sample has about 190,000 clones; more than 75% occur once, and the top ten carry around 4.8%. Sequenced material: peripheral blood. The receptors were gathered from a human donor in a cohort sampled during active COVID-19.

V gene TRBV12-3 or TRBV12-4 combines with J gene TRBJ1-5; 8 bases line up with TRBD1. The CDR3 consists of 13 residues. V lost 6 bases to trimming and J lost 9 bases; unmatched junction nucleotides: 7. The CDR3 here is CASSPTGARPQHF. In DNA, the CDR3 is TGTGCCAGCAGCCCGACAGGGGCGCGGCCCCAGCATTTT.

CDR3 DNA sequence: TGTGCCAGCAGCTTTGGCCAGAGCAATCAGCCCCAGCATTTT. It specifies CASSFGQSNQPQHF. The chain carries TRBV7-9 and TRBJ1-5; D gene ambiguous. Germline loops: CDR1 SEHNR, CDR2 FQNEAQ (reference sequence). This CDR3 region has 14 residues. The V end was cut by 3 bases, the J end by 1 base, with 7 bases between.

This rearrangement joins TRBV7-6 to TRBJ1-1, with TRBD1 as a possible D gene (5 bases). CDR1 is SGHVS, CDR2 FNYEAQ, per germline. V dropped 4 bases and J dropped 1 base, with 10 bases sitting between them. The CDR3 has 14 amino acids. The CDR3 here is CASSSQQANTEAFF. The DNA of the CDR3 is TGTGCCAGCAGCTCCCAACAGGCGAACACTGAAGCTTTCTTT.

This chain connects TRBV7-9 to TRBJ1-3, with D unresolved. Germline CDR1 reads SEHNR; CDR2 reads FQNEAQ (reference sequence). The CDR3 is 14 amino acids. Trimming pared 2 bases from V and 4 bases from J, leaving 9 bases between. Here the CDR3 reads CASSLSIGGNTIYF. The CDR3 region has the DNA TGTGCCAGCAGCTTAAGTATCGGGGGAAACACCATATATTTT.

This clone was found once. The junction shows a germline mismatch at one end, possibly a read error. This chain uses TRBV19 with TRBJ2-7, with 7 bases that match TRBD1. The CDR3 spans 18 residues. Germline V gene data show CDR1 as LNHDA and CDR2 as SQIVND (reference sequence). CDR3 amino acids: CASSIGYRDSIKIYEQYF. DNA for the CDR3: TGTGCCAGTAGCATAGGATACCGGGACAGCATAAAAATCTACGAGCAGTACTTC.

The CDR3 region is CASSEIGEETQYF. CDR3 nucleotides: TGTGCCAGCAGTGAGATCGGTGAAGAGACCCAGTACTTC. The rearrangement uses TRBV6-1 and TRBJ2-5; D is unresolved. This CDR3 is built from 13 residues. The germline CDR1 and CDR2 sequences are MNHNS and SASEGT. Deletions cut 3 bases from V and 3 bases from J, with 8 bases between.

CDR3 DNA: TGCGCCAGCAGCCAAGATGTGAGCTCTGGGGCCAACGTCCTGACTTTC. It translates to CASSQDVSSGANVLTF. The rearrangement uses TRBV4-3 and TRBJ2-6; no definite D call. The CDR3 has 16 amino acids. Germline V gives CDR1 LGHNA, CDR2 YSLEER. Trimming stripped 0 bases from V and 0 bases from J, with 6 bases between.

This clone showed up just once. This sequence joins TRBV19 and TRBJ2-1, with D perhaps TRBD1 (6 bases). V shed 2 bases and J shed 3 bases, with 11 bases lying between them. This CDR3 region has 15 residues. From germline, CDR1 is LNHDA and CDR2 SQIVND (reference sequence). DNA for the CDR3: TGTGCCAGTAGTATACAGGGGTTGAGCTACAATGAGCAGTTCTTC. It encodes CASSIQGLSYNEQFF.

V usage is TRBV27 and J usage is TRBJ1-2, with D tentatively TRBD1 (5 bases). Germline V gives CDR1 MNHEY, CDR2 SMNVEV (reference sequence). Trimming cost V 5 bases and J 2 bases, with 15 bases left between them. This CDR3 has 15 amino acids. CDR3 sequence: CASSKMGQDNYGYTF. CDR3 coding DNA: TGTGCCAGCAGTAAAATGGGGCAGGACAACTATGGCTACACCTTC.

The V and J genes are TRBV5-1 and TRBJ2-5; tentatively, D is TRBD2 (6 bases). Trimming stripped 0 bases from V and 2 bases from J, with 14 bases between. There are 16 residues in the CDR3. Germline CDR1 reads SGHRS; CDR2 reads YFSETQ. CDR3 sequence (DNA): TGCGCCAGCAGCTTGGACGCGCGGGACTCTCAAGAGACCCAGTACTTC. Its translation: CASSLDARDSQETQYF.

This rearrangement joins TRBV19 to TRBJ2-2, with 8 bases fitting TRBD1. This CDR3 contains 15 residues. With V trimmed by 5 bases and J by 7 bases, 9 bases remained unmatched. The germline V gene has CDR1 LNHDA and CDR2 SQIVND (reference sequence). The DNA of the CDR3 is TGTGCCAGTAGTTACAGCCAGGGGGCCGTCGGGGAGCTGTTTTTT. Amino acids: CASSYSQGAVGELFF.

This sequence joins TRBV5-1 and TRBJ2-7, with TRBD2 matching 8 bases. Looked up from germline, CDR1 is SGHRS and CDR2 is YFSETQ. The CDR3 spans 15 residues. The V gene end was trimmed by 1 base and the J gene end by 2 bases; junction bases not matched to a gene: 5. This chain's CDR3 is CASSLTTGGTYEQYF. DNA for the CDR3: TGCGCCAGCAGCTTGACGACGGGAGGGACCTACGAGCAGTACTTC.

The chain has TRBV29-1 and TRBJ2-5; possible D gene TRBD2, 7 bases. CDR1 and CDR2 (germline): SQVTM, ANQGSEA. Trimming pared 4 bases from V and 4 bases from J, leaving 13 bases between. The CDR3 is 13 residues long. In DNA, the CDR3 is TGCAGCGTTGGGGGAGGGGGTGGAGAGACCCAGTACTTC. The encoded protein is CSVGGGGGETQYF.

V and J are TRBV4-2 and TRBJ2-1, with 11 bases matching TRBD2. Germline V gene sequence: CDR1 LGHNA, CDR2 YNFKEQ. V was clipped by 1 base and J by 3 bases; unmatched bases: 5. The length of the CDR3 is 17 residues. The CDR3 protein is CASSQASGGPVYNEQFF. The DNA for the CDR3 is TGTGCCAGCAGCCAAGCTAGCGGGGGGCCGGTCTACAATGAGCAGTTCTTC.

CDR3 amino acids: CASSQDRGSQPQHF. The CDR3 DNA reads TGTGCCAGCAGCCAAGATAGAGGGTCTCAGCCCCAGCATTTT. The rearrangement links TRBV4-2 to TRBJ1-5; unclear D gene. CDR3 length equals 14 residues. CDR1 is LGHNA, CDR2 YNFKEQ, per germline. Trimming took 0 bases from V and 6 from J, leaving 9 bases between them.

This clone was found once. J is TRBJ1-5 and V is TRBV27; no reliable D call. The germline CDR1 and CDR2 sequences are MNHEY and SMNVEV (reference sequence). The V end lost 3 bases, the J end lost 4 bases, and 10 bases lay between the germline ends. There are 14 residues in the CDR3. The CDR3 protein is CASSFGLPNQPQHF. The CDR3 DNA follows: TGTGCCAGCAGTTTCGGACTTCCTAATCAGCCCCAGCATTTT.

The chain carries TRBV19 and TRBJ2-1; TRBD2 aligns across 7 bases. The length of the CDR3 is 14 residues. Germline values: CDR1 LNHDA, CDR2 SQIVND (reference sequence). V shed 8 bases and J 3 bases; nucleotides not matched to a gene: 7. The CDR3 loop reads CASSRTRHYNEQFF. Written as DNA, the CDR3 is TGTGCCAGTTCGAGGACTAGACACTACAATGAGCAGTTCTTC.

In DNA form, the CDR3 reads TGTGCCAGCAGTTTCGGGGCAGGGGATAGCTCCTACGAGCAGTACTTC. It translates to CASSFGAGDSSYEQYF. The chain is built from TRBV27 and TRBJ2-7, with a weak D call TRBD1 (6 bases). Looked up from germline, CDR1 is MNHEY and CDR2 is SMNVEV (reference sequence). V was shortened by 3 bases and J by 0 bases, with 15 bases between the two germline ends. This CDR3 region has 16 residues.

This chain links TRBV3-1 (or the pseudogene TRBV3-2) with TRBJ2-3, with TRBD2 identical over 8 bases. Germline values: CDR1 LGHDT, CDR2 YNNKEL (reference sequence). This CDR3 spans 15 amino acids. The V and J ends lost 2 bases and 3 bases, in that order; junction bases with no gene match: 4. The chain's CDR3 is CASSQNSGRTDTQYF. The CDR3 coding sequence is TGTGCCAGCAGCCAAAACAGCGGGAGAACAGATACGCAGTATTTT.

V is TRBV9 and J is TRBJ2-3, with D perhaps TRBD2 (5 bases). The CDR3 has 16 residues. In germline, CDR1 is SGDLS, CDR2 YYNGEE. V gave up 1 base and J gave up 4 bases, with 16 bases separating them. The CDR3 sequence: CASSVLGGSYPDTQYF. For the CDR3, the DNA is TGTGCCAGCAGCGTACTCGGTGGGAGCTATCCAGATACGCAGTATTTT.

The V call is TRBV6-5, the J call TRBJ2-7, with TRBD1 identical over 7 bases. The germline V gene encodes CDR1 MNHEY and CDR2 SVGAGI. V lost 6 bases and J lost 0; bases outside the gene matches: 8. This CDR3 region has 15 residues. In DNA form, the CDR3 reads TGTGCCAGCAGGATACAGGGGAAGAGCTCCTACGAGCAGTACTTC. This translates into CASRIQGKSSYEQYF.

A remark on this clone: The junction differs from germline at one of its ends, possibly a read error. The V call is TRBV6-5, the J call TRBJ2-7; 9 bases match TRBD1. CDR3 size: 14 residues. Germline CDR1 and CDR2: MNHEY and SVGAGI. The CDR3 DNA is TGTGCCAGCAGCCAGGGACAGGGTTCCTCCGAGCAGTACTTC. Translation: CASSQGQGSSEQYF.

The genes are TRBV30 and TRBJ2-7, with D tentatively TRBD2 (6 bases). CDR3 size: 14 residues. Germline loops: CDR1 GTSNPN, CDR2 SVGIG (reference sequence). With 0 bases removed from V and 4 bases from J, the gap between germline ends came to 13 bases. The CDR3 sequence: CAWSVLAGRYEQYF. CDR3 nucleotide sequence: TGTGCCTGGAGTGTATTGGCAGGGAGGTACGAGCAGTACTTC.

In nucleotides, the CDR3 is TGTGCCAGCAGCCAAGATAGTTCAGGGGTGAACACTGAAGCTTTCTTT. This translates into CASSQDSSGVNTEAFF. V usage is TRBV14 and J usage is TRBJ1-1, with D perhaps matching TRBD1 (6 bases). In germline, CDR1 is SGHDN, CDR2 FVKESK. V was cut by 0 bases and J by 0 bases, with 11 bases left in between. The CDR3 extends over 16 amino acids.

The gene calls are TRBV19 and TRBJ1-2, with no clear D. The CDR3 sequence is 14 residues long. Trimming took 5 bases from V and 1 from J, leaving 11 bases between them. The germline V gene has CDR1 LNHDA and CDR2 SQIVND (reference sequence). In DNA, the CDR3 is TGTGCCAGTAGTTCCAGAGGGATTAACTATGGCTACACCTTC. It yields the protein CASSSRGINYGYTF.

This chain links TRBV6-5 with TRBJ1-2, with TRBD1 matching 9 bases. Germline trimming cut 6 bases from V and 4 bases from J; bases unmatched to any gene: 6. The CDR3 is 14 residues long. The germline V gene has CDR1 MNHEY and CDR2 SVGAGI. CDR3 sequence: CASRPGTGTYGYTF. DNA of the CDR3: TGTGCCAGCAGACCCGGGACAGGGACCTATGGCTACACCTTC.

The rearrangement links TRBV18 to TRBJ1-1; D uncertain. In germline, CDR1 is KGHSH, CDR2 LQKENI. Trimming cost V 3 bases and J 3 bases, with 20 bases left between them. The CDR3 loop spans 17 amino acids. The CDR3 DNA reads TGTGCCAGCTCACCTTTCTCCGGCCCCCCGGGAGACACTGAAGCTTTCTTT. Translation: CASSPFSGPPGDTEAFF. Full variable domain (outside the CDR3, taken from reference TRBV18 and TRBJ1-1): NAGVMQNPRHLVRRRGQEARLRCSPMKGHSHVYWYRQLPEEGLKFMVYLQKENIIDESGMPKERFSAEFPKEGPSILRIQQVVRGDSAAYFCASSPFSGPPGDTEAFFGQGTRLTVV.

The chain links TRBV6-2 or TRBV6-3 to TRBJ1-2; 10 nucleotides align to TRBD1. This CDR3 region has 16 residues. J was trimmed by 2 bases and V by 5 bases; bases with no gene match: 8. From germline, CDR1 is MNHEY and CDR2 SVGEGT. CDR3 protein: CASSKATGGANYGYTF. The DNA of the CDR3 is TGTGCCAGCAGTAAGGCGACAGGGGGCGCCAACTATGGCTACACCTTC.

This sequence joins TRBV27 and TRBJ1-6, with TRBD1 identical over 7 bases. CDR1 MNHEY and CDR2 SMNVEV come from the germline V gene (reference sequence). The CDR3 is 14 residues long. J was trimmed by 7 bases and V by 7 bases; bases with no gene match: 7. The CDR3 sequence: CASIRDRENSPLHF. DNA for the CDR3: TGTGCCAGCATTCGGGACAGAGAGAATTCACCCCTCCACTTT.

About this clone itself: One junction end does not reproduce the germline sequence, and a read error may be involved. This sequence joins TRBV16 and TRBJ1-2; D gene unclear. The CDR3 is 14 residues long. The germline V gene has CDR1 KGHSY and CDR2 FQNENV. The CDR3 nucleotides are TGTGCCAGCAGCGAATCGGGCCAGTCTTATGGCTACACCTTC. As protein: CASSESGQSYGYTF.